This T cell receptor (beta chain) was recorded in a study of blood T cell repertoires in COVID-19. From germline, CDR1 is SGHAT and CDR2 FQNNGV. Trimming took 0 bases from V and 3 from J, leaving 9 bases between them. CDR3 size: 15 residues. Methods used by the authors: It was from reference gene primer amplification that nucleated cell counts were estimated. The protocol was immunoSEQ multiplex PCR, while the TCRdb copy is restricted to in-frame clones and leaves out a portion. D and trimming come from the DNA, and the V and J calls and clone size come from that table. The table has 150,000 to 200,000 clones, approximately 82% seen once.

The rearrangement uses TRBV11-2 and TRBJ1-5, with TRBD1 as a possible D gene (6 bases). Specimen: peripheral blood. The sequence was obtained from a woman over 75 with active or convalescent COVID-19. The CDR3 loop reads CASSLDRGDNQPQHF. DNA of the CDR3: TGTGCCAGCAGCTTAGACAGGGGTGACAATCAGCCCCAGCATTTT.